The clone carrying this TCR beta chain was recorded at least ten times. Its antigen is unidentified. Sequence at one end of the junction differs from germline and may be a read error. Using MiXCR, TCRdb reanalyzed the PCR reads. The table lists 30,000 to 40,000 clones, about a fifth of them singletons, with less than 4% in the top ten. Not a single patient had been given any form of treatment at any point before undergoing thyroid surgery. The sample belongs to a study of metastatic and nonmetastatic thyroid tumors. Germline-derived CDR1 and CDR2 are LGHDT and YNNKEL (reference sequence). The CDR3 runs 15 residues. Points from the study as a whole: It was reportedly found that TCR beta diversity was significantly higher in malignant thyroid tumors than in benign nodules, a difference seen in both blood and tumor samples.

This chain joins TRBV3-1 and TRBJ1-3, with D tentatively TRBD1 (6 bases). Material: tumor tissue. This TCR was recovered from a male donor with papillary thyroid cancer or a benign thyroid nodule (not recorded which). Some clones in this sample may be carry-over from other donors' samples. In DNA, the CDR3 is TGTGCCAGCAGCAAAGAGAGACAGGTCGGGAACACCATATATTTT. Amino acids: CASSKERQVGNTIYF.